Each of the 27 T cell receptor beta chains below was sequenced from the same sample in a study of Ad26.COV2.S vaccination and SARS-CoV-2 variants. The treatment denotes: about 20 received Ad26.COV2.S at low or high dose, single or two shots; about 5 received placebo; per-sample allocation not given. Material that was analyzed had been drawn on day 63 after the first vaccine or placebo injection. Measured with immunoSEQ multiplex PCR; TCRdb has only the in-frame clones, and not every one. Here the sample spans about 420,000 clones, roughly 90% being singletons. Sequencing was performed on peripheral blood, taken in a trial of Ad26.COV2.S vaccine versus placebo. The receptors stem from a person between 18 and 59 years old who received the Ad26.COV2.S COVID-19 vaccine or a placebo.

In its sample, this clone was seen a few times. The rearrangement links TRBV7-2 to TRBJ1-5, with a tentative D call TRBD1 (6 bases). Trimming cost V 3 bases and J 4 bases, with 10 bases left between them. This CDR3 comprises 14 residues. The germline gives CDR1 SGHTA, CDR2 FQGNSA. The CDR3 region has the DNA TGTGCCAGCAGCTTGGGGGCCTATAATCAGCCCCAGCATTTT. Translated, it gives CASSLGAYNQPQHF. The full variable domain, with the rest looked up from reference TRBV7-2 and TRBJ1-5, is GAGVSQSPSNKVTEKGKDVELRCDPISGHTALYWYRQSLGQGLEFLIYFQGNSAPDKSGLPSDRFSAERTGGSVSTLTIQRTQQEDSAVYLCASSLGAYNQPQHFGDGTRLSIL.

V and J are TRBV7-8 and TRBJ2-5, with TRBD2 as a possible D gene (5 bases). The CDR3 is 13 amino acids. Trimming removed 5 bases from V and 5 bases from J, with 12 bases in between. CDR1 and CDR2 (germline): SGHVS, FQNEAQ. In nucleotides, the CDR3 is TGTGCCAGCAGCCCACGGGGTCGGGAGACCCAGTACTTC. Amino acids: CASSPRGRETQYF.

The chain has TRBV6-5 and TRBJ2-3, with D possibly called TRBD1 or TRBD2 (6 bases each). Trimming removed 1 base from V and 5 bases from J, with 13 bases in between. The germline V gene encodes CDR1 MNHEY and CDR2 SVGAGI. The length of the CDR3 is 15 residues. CDR3: CASSYFGGRGDTQYF. CDR3 in DNA: TGTGCCAGCAGTTACTTCGGGGGCCGTGGAGATACGCAGTATTTT.

The CDR3 here is CASSVPGGEQFF. The CDR3 DNA follows: TGTGCCAGCAGCGTCCCGGGGGGTGAGCAGTTCTTC. The J gene is TRBJ2-1, the V gene TRBV3-1 (or the pseudogene TRBV3-2), with TRBD2 matching over 7 bases. The germline V gene has CDR1 LGHDT and CDR2 YNNKEL (reference sequence). The CDR3 has 12 residues. V was pared by 5 bases and J by 9 bases, with 4 bases of the junction left unmatched.

This clone appeared a single time. This chain links TRBV16 with TRBJ2-5; the D is unclear. Germline CDR1 and CDR2: KGHSY and FQNENV. CDR3 size: 13 residues. Trimming pared 0 bases from V and 2 bases from J, leaving 4 bases between. The CDR3 nucleotides are TGTGCCAGCAGCCAATCAAGGCAAGAGACCCAGTACTTC. Encoded protein: CASSQSRQETQYF.

The chain joins TRBV2 to TRBJ2-5; 8 bases are a match to TRBD1. There are 14 residues in the CDR3. Germline trimming cut 4 bases from V and 5 bases from J; bases unmatched to any gene: 6. Germline V gene data show CDR1 as SNHLY and CDR2 as FYNNEI. The CDR3 nucleotides read TGTGCCAGCAGTGTCAGGGGGCCGGAGGAGACCCAGTACTTC. Translated: CASSVRGPEETQYF.

The rearrangement links TRBV7-9 to TRBJ1-1; D is unclear. Per the germline V gene, CDR1 is SEHNR and CDR2 is FQNEAQ (reference sequence). V lost 4 bases and J 0 bases, leaving 9 bases between the germline ends. CDR3 length: 14 amino acids. The CDR3 nucleotides are TGTGCCAGCAGCTCTCCAACCATGAACACTGAAGCTTTCTTT. Amino acid sequence: CASSSPTMNTEAFF. Together with reference TRBV7-9 and TRBJ1-1, the CDR3 gives the full variable domain: DTGVSQNPRHKITKRGQNVTFRCDPISEHNRLYWYRQTLGQGPEFLTYFQNEAQLEKSRLLSDRFSAERPKGSFSTLEIQRTEQGDSAMYLCASSSPTMNTEAFFGQGTRLTVV.

The genes are TRBV6-2 or TRBV6-3 and TRBJ1-5; D is undetermined. The CDR3 contains 12 residues. The germline V gene encodes CDR1 MNHEY and CDR2 SVGEGT. With 5 bases removed from V and 11 bases from J, the gap between germline ends came to 13 bases. The CDR3 coding sequence is TGTGCCAGCAGTCGCACCCCCGCAGCCCAGCATTTT. This gives the protein CASSRTPAAQHF.

V is TRBV10-3 and J is TRBJ1-6; TRBD1 matches at 9 bases. The V gene end was trimmed by 0 bases and the J gene end by 9 bases; junction bases not matched to a gene: 3. This CDR3 comprises 15 residues. The germline gives CDR1 ENHRY, CDR2 SYGVKD. CDR3 nucleotide sequence: TGTGCCATCAGTGAGTCAGGACAGGGGCCTTCACCCCTCCACTTT. Translation gives CAISESGQGPSPLHF.

The chain recombines TRBV6-2 or TRBV6-3 with TRBJ2-5; 9 bases agree with TRBD2. Germline V gene data show CDR1 as MNHEY and CDR2 as SVGEGT. With V trimmed by 5 bases and J by 5 bases, 3 bases remained unmatched. CDR3 length: 13 amino acids. This chain's CDR3 is CASSLAGRETQYF. CDR3 DNA: TGTGCCAGCAGTCTAGCGGGGCGGGAGACCCAGTACTTC.

V and J are TRBV28 and TRBJ1-4; maybe TRBD1 (5 bases). The length of the CDR3 is 15 residues. Germline CDR1 and CDR2: MDHEN and SYDVKM. V lost 5 bases, J lost 0 bases, and 10 bases lay in between. The CDR3 loop is CASSAVGATNEKLFF. The CDR3 bases are TGTGCCAGCAGTGCCGTGGGGGCAACTAATGAAAAACTGTTTTTT.

CDR3 in DNA: TGTGCCAGCTCACCCCGCGGGGGGCTGGGTTTAGCGGTTAGGGCCTACGAGCAGTACTTC. Amino acids: CASSPRGGLGLAVRAYEQYF. The rearrangement links TRBV18 to TRBJ2-7, with 8 bases that match TRBD2. V gave up 3 bases and J gave up 2 bases; unmatched junction bases: 21. This CDR3 comprises 20 residues. Looked up from germline, CDR1 is KGHSH and CDR2 is LQKENI.

A word on this clone: Other DNA sequences in the sample encode the same CDR3. The chain combines TRBV2 with TRBJ1-6, with D tentatively TRBD1 (5 bases). V was clipped by 2 bases and J by 10 bases, with 9 bases between them. CDR1 is SNHLY and CDR2 is FYNNEI in the germline V gene. The CDR3 has 13 amino acids. In nucleotides, the CDR3 is TGTGCCAGCAGTGAACAGGGAAGATCACCCCTCCACTTT. Amino acids: CASSEQGRSPLHF.

The genes are TRBV28 and TRBJ2-5; D gene uncertain. Germline V gene sequence: CDR1 MDHEN, CDR2 SYDVKM. The CDR3 is 11 residues long. The V gene lost 6 bases and the J gene lost 7 bases, with 9 bases spanning the gap. As DNA, the CDR3 is TGTGCCAGCAGGTTTCAGTCGACCCAGTACTTC. The encoded protein is CASRFQSTQYF.

This chain links TRBV7-9 with TRBJ1-6; D is unclear. This CDR3 comprises 10 residues. From germline, CDR1 is SEHNR and CDR2 FQNEAQ (reference sequence). Deletions cut 6 bases from V and 14 bases from J, with 8 bases between. For the CDR3, the DNA is TGTGCCAGCAGTTACGAGGCCCTCCACTTT. Translation gives CASSYEALHF.

This rearrangement joins TRBV4-1 to TRBJ2-5; TRBD2 agrees at 7 bases. This CDR3 has 17 amino acids. Germline V gene lookup returns CDR1 MGHRA and CDR2 YSYEKL. The V gene end was trimmed by 0 bases and the J gene end by 2 bases; junction bases not matched to a gene: 9. CDR3 sequence reads: CASSQDEASGAQETQYF. DNA for the CDR3: TGCGCCAGCAGCCAAGATGAGGCTAGCGGCGCTCAAGAGACCCAGTACTTC.

The chain uses TRBV4-3 and TRBJ2-2; unclear D gene. V lost 0 bases and J 7 bases, leaving 9 bases between the germline ends. Looked up from germline, CDR1 is LGHNA and CDR2 is YSLEER. The CDR3 consists of 14 residues. The CDR3 DNA reads TGCGCCAGCAGCCAAGATAGGTTGGACGGGGAGCTGTTTTTT. Amino acids: CASSQDRLDGELFF.

About this clone itself: Other DNA sequences in this sample translate to the same CDR3. This rearrangement joins TRBV7-3 to TRBJ2-3; TRBD1 is a possible D gene (7 bases). Between the trimmed V and J ends, which lost 5 bases and 3 bases, there was a span of 12 bases. The CDR3 length is 14 residues. From germline, CDR1 is SGHTA and CDR2 FQGTGA. CDR3 DNA sequence: TGTGCCAGCAGCCAGGGGGGCGGGACAGATACGCAGTATTTT. Translation gives CASSQGGGTDTQYF. Supplemented by reference TRBV7-3 and TRBJ2-3, the full variable domain reads GAGVSQTPSNKVTEKGKYVELRCDPISGHTALYWYRQSLGQGPEFLIYFQGTGAADDSGLPNDRFFAVRPEGSVSTLKIQRTERGDSAVYLCASSQGGGTDTQYFGPGTRLTVL.

Concerning this clone: The sample has other DNA sequences that encode this CDR3 too. This rearrangement joins TRBV12-3 or TRBV12-4 to TRBJ1-4, with D hard to call. CDR3 length: 12 residues. Trimming cost V 6 bases and J 3 bases, with 5 bases left between them. The CDR3: CASSLSNEKLFF. The CDR3 nucleotides are TGTGCCAGCAGCCTATCTAATGAAAAACTGTTTTTT.

DNA for the CDR3: TGTGCCAGCAGTAGAGGGGCGATCGAGCAGTACTTC. This codes for CASSRGAIEQYF. The rearrangement links TRBV28 to TRBJ2-7; D is tentatively TRBD1 or TRBD2 (5 bases each). This CDR3 contains 12 residues. Germline V gives CDR1 MDHEN, CDR2 SYDVKM. V lost 5 bases and J 6 bases, leaving 11 bases between the germline ends.

The chain couples TRBV2 to TRBJ2-2; possible D gene TRBD1, 5 bases. CDR1 is SNHLY, CDR2 FYNNEI, per germline. The CDR3 covers 14 residues. With 3 bases removed from V and 4 bases from J, the gap between germline ends came to 9 bases. The CDR3 spells CASSELQGTGELFF. CDR3 DNA sequence: TGTGCCAGCAGTGAGTTGCAGGGCACCGGGGAGCTGTTTTTT.

The chain employs TRBV3-1 (or the pseudogene TRBV3-2) and TRBJ1-1; maybe TRBD1 (5 bases). Between the trimmed V and J ends, which lost 0 bases and 8 bases, there was a span of 22 bases. The CDR3 length is 17 residues. Germline CDR1 LGHDT, CDR2 YNNKEL (reference sequence). This chain's CDR3 is CASSQDLSRVYALEAFF. CDR3 in DNA: TGTGCCAGCAGCCAAGACCTTTCCAGGGTTTACGCTCTGGAAGCTTTCTTT.

This clone showed up just once. The J gene is TRBJ1-2, the V gene TRBV15; D gene uncertain. This CDR3 has 14 amino acids. Deletions cut 3 bases from V and 4 bases from J, with 12 bases between. In germline, CDR1 is LNHNV, CDR2 YYDKDF (reference sequence). The CDR3 region has the DNA TGTGCCACCAGCAGCGGGTCTGGATTCTATGGCTACACCTTC. Translated: CATSSGSGFYGYTF.

The CDR3 DNA reads as TGTGCCAGCAGACGGGACAATCAGCCCCAGCATTTT. This translates into CASRRDNQPQHF. The J gene is TRBJ1-5, the V gene TRBV2; no clear D gene. The CDR3 covers 12 residues. Trimming removed 6 bases at V and 3 bases at J, with 6 bases between. Germline V gene data show CDR1 as SNHLY and CDR2 as FYNNEI.

This chain uses TRBV6-1 with TRBJ2-1; 8 bases line up with TRBD1. The V segment lost 2 bases and the J segment 4 bases; nucleotides outside the gene matches: 7. Germline values: CDR1 MNHNS, CDR2 SASEGT. This CDR3 is 16 amino acids long. The CDR3 DNA is TGTGCCAGCAGTGAATACGGGACAGGCTTTTACAATGAGCAGTTCTTC. It codes for CASSEYGTGFYNEQFF.

The rearrangement uses TRBV7-3 and TRBJ2-5; the match to TRBD2 covers 14 bases. Germline-derived CDR1 and CDR2 are SGHTA and FQGTGA. Trimming cost V 2 bases and J 5 bases; bases outside gene matches: 7. The CDR3 length is 17 residues. DNA for the CDR3: TGTGCCAGCAGCTTAGCCGGGACTAGCGGGGGCGGCGAGACCCAGTACTTC. Protein sequence: CASSLAGTSGGGETQYF.

The CDR3: CASSRRGLETSTDTQYF. As DNA, the CDR3 is TGTGCCAGCAGCCGACGAGGCCTAGAGACAAGCACAGATACGCAGTATTTT. This chain links TRBV6-2 or TRBV6-3 with TRBJ2-3, with D uncertain. V was pared by 6 bases and J by 0 bases, with 19 bases between. Germline V gene lookup returns CDR1 MNHEY and CDR2 SVGEGT. The CDR3 covers 17 residues.